Sequencing of this T cell receptor beta chain was carried out in a study of a mutant IDH1 vaccine in newly diagnosed glioma. Turning to the study itself: Once 4-6 weeks had passed after radiotherapy alone, vaccination started, or it started with temozolomide cycles. Averaging around 40 years of age, treated patients were roughly 60% male and about 38% female.

TCRdb keeps only in-frame clones here, not all; method: immunoSEQ multiplex PCR. This sample has approximately 26,000 clones; more than 70% occur once, and the top ten carry more than 15%. The germline V gene encodes CDR1 SGHTS and CDR2 YDEGEE. This CDR3 is built from 17 residues. V gave up 0 bases and J gave up 5 bases, with 17 bases separating them. A word on this clone: Its antigen is undetermined.

Time point reported: week 5, during vaccination. Topical imiquimod accompanied each vaccine dose, which consisted of 300 ug of mutant IDH1 20-mer peptide. J is TRBJ1-4 and V is TRBV5-8; D not resolved. The TCR comes from a young man with glioma. The sequencing here drew on PBMCs, taken from a glioma patient whose treatment included an IDH1 peptide vaccine. The CDR3 DNA follows: TGTGCCAGCAGCTTGGAATTGTGGGGAAGGATCAATGAAAAACTGTTTTTT. As protein: CASSLELWGRINEKLFF.